The entry below gives a single TCR beta chain sequence along with its context. What it binds is not known. The source of the sample is a study of shared clonotypes between healthy human individuals. Findings and caveats of the study: Relative to memory subsets, naive subsets generally showed larger estimated richness.

Sequencing used immunoSEQ multiplex PCR; TCRdb keeps in-frame clones, though not all of them. Of millions of clones in the sample, approximately 95% were seen once. Germline V gene data show CDR1 as LGHNA and CDR2 as YNFKEQ. The CDR3 length is 16 residues. V shed 2 bases and J 7 bases; nucleotides not matched to a gene: 7. The receptor's source is a man aged 18 to 30 in good health. The material sequenced was naive CD4+ T cells sorted from blood. Subset noted: CD45RA+ positively selected. The J gene is TRBJ1-4, the V gene TRBV4-2, with TRBD1 matching 10 bases. CDR3 sequence: CASSQLGTGEAEKLFF. The CDR3 DNA follows: TGTGCCAGCAGCCAATTGGGGACAGGGGAAGCTGAAAAACTGTTTTTT.